This TCR beta chain was observed in a study of blood T cell repertoires in COVID-19. At the level of the study: COVID-19 samples collected from the United States, Italy and Spain covered acute and convalescent phases. PBMCs, B-cell-depleted T cells, or T cells were the source of the cDNA or gDNA that made up the material.

This clone was seen a handful of times. Other DNA sequences in this specimen translate into the identical CDR3. Trimming at V came to 3 bases and at J to 7 bases, leaving 6 bases not matched to a gene. The CDR3 covers 14 residues. Germline lookup yields CDR1 KGHSH and CDR2 LQKENI. Original processing notes: The authors estimated nucleated cell counts from reference gene primer amplification. Some clones are missing from TCRdb's copy, which holds only in-frame ones; the method was immunoSEQ multiplex PCR. V and J calls and clone size follow that table, whereas D and trimming were derived from the DNA. The sample has about 98,000 clones; about 84% are singletons.

The TCR originated in a woman aged 80 or over with acute or convalescent COVID-19. This chain connects TRBV18 to TRBJ2-7, with TRBD1 identical over 10 bases. The sample was peripheral blood. The CDR3 region is CASSPRQGAGEQYF. DNA of the CDR3: TGTGCCAGCTCACCTCGACAGGGGGCGGGGGAGCAGTACTTC.